The 10 T cell receptor beta chains in this list originate from one sample, sequenced in a study of monozygotic twins with inflammatory bowel disease. Using the 5' RACE reads, TCRdb records one entry per CDR3 protein without DNA. The sample is made up of 300,000 to 400,000 distinct CDR3 sequences, and the top ten hold just over 2.5% of it. Material: blood. Receptor source: a human donor with ulcerative colitis or Crohn's disease, or a healthy co-twin of an affected twin (not recorded which).

The chain has TRBV9 and TRBJ2-1; TCRdb gives TRBD2 as the D gene, but with no DNA this cannot be confirmed. CDR3 length equals 19 residues. Per the germline V gene, CDR1 is SGDLS and CDR2 is YYNGEE. CDR3 amino acids: CASSPLYELAGGPYNEQFF.

The chain carries TRBV20-1 and TRBJ1-2; the TRBD1 assignment by TCRdb is unverifiable without DNA. The CDR3 sequence is 13 residues long. CDR1 and CDR2 (germline): DFQATT, SNEGSKA (reference sequence). The CDR3 is CSPLEGGYYGYTF.

The chain joins TRBV6-1 to TRBJ2-4. The length of the CDR3 is 15 residues. Germline CDR1 reads MNHNS; CDR2 reads SASEGT. The CDR3: CASTKLGLAKNIQYF.

The chain is built from TRBV7-2 and TRBJ1-2; as DNA is missing, the TRBD1 call by TCRdb cannot be tested. The CDR3 is 14 amino acids. Germline CDR1 is SGHTA and CDR2 is FQGNSA. The CDR3: CASSLEGRVLRLQF.

This chain links TRBV7-2 with TRBJ2-6; TCRdb's D call, TRBD1, is unchecked because there is no DNA. The germline V gene has CDR1 SGHTA and CDR2 FQGNSA. The length of the CDR3 is 16 residues. The CDR3 sequence is CASRLIQGAGANVLTF.

The chain is built from TRBV12-3 or TRBV12-4 and TRBJ1-4; as DNA is missing, the TRBD1 call by TCRdb cannot be tested. CDR3 length equals 17 residues. The CDR3: CASSPTPEGTPNEKLFF.

This chain connects TRBV7-8 to TRBJ1-1; TCRdb selects TRBD1, and the lack of DNA leaves this call unchecked. Per germline, CDR1 SGHVS and CDR2 FQNEAQ. The CDR3 contains 16 residues. The CDR3 here is CASSWVEGVESTEAFF. The entire variable domain, with the rest obtained from reference TRBV7-8 and TRBJ1-1, is as follows: GAGVSQSPRYKVAKRGQDVALRCDPISGHVSLFWYQQALGQGPEFLTYFQNEAQLDKSGLPSDRFFAERPEGSVSTLKIQRTQQEDSAVYLCASSWVEGVESTEAFFGQGTRLTVV.

The chain has TRBV7-2 and TRBJ1-1; no DNA is available, so the TRBD1 call from TCRdb remains unchecked. Germline V gene sequence: CDR1 SGHTA, CDR2 FQGNSA. The CDR3 runs to 15 residues. The CDR3 protein is CASSVPGGWNTEAFF.

The chain uses TRBV5-1 and TRBJ2-6; TCRdb's assignment of TRBD1 cannot be checked, as there is no DNA. The germline CDR1 and CDR2 sequences are SGHRS and YFSETQ. There are 17 residues in the CDR3. CDR3 in amino acids: CASGSGQGIAGANVLTF. The full variable domain, with the rest looked up from reference TRBV5-1 and TRBJ2-6, is KAGVTQTPRYLIKTRGQQVTLSCSPISGHRSVSWYQQTPGQGLQFLFEYFSETQRNKGNFPGRFSGRQFSNSRSEMNVSTLELGDSALYLCASGSGQGIAGANVLTFGAGSRLTVL.

The chain links TRBV20-1 to TRBJ2-5; TCRdb's D call of TRBD2 is untestable without DNA. The CDR3 covers 14 residues. Germline assignment: CDR1 DFQATT and CDR2 SNEGSKA (reference sequence). CDR3 region: CSADRSWSGETQYF.